This paragraph reports one T cell receptor (beta chain). The specificity of this receptor is unknown. No much larger clone is present one base from it, and per-base qualities are unavailable. These data come from a study of regulatory T cells (dated by TCRdb to between 2018 and 2020). General notes on the study: The study compared T-cell receptor beta repertoires of sorted regulatory, conventional CD4+ and CD8+ T cells in CD3G-deficient patients with those in healthy controls. Paper-wide results and their limitations: In patients, repertoires had restricted unique TRB V-J pairs and skewed V and J gene usage, with regulatory T cells showing the most marked changes. Hydrophobic residues at CDR3 positions 6 and 7 were enriched in conventional CD4+ T cells from CD3G-deficient patients, which suggests more self-reactive specificities.

The multiplex PCR relied on 52 forward TRBV primers and 13 reverse TRBJ primers, and amplification bias was corrected through assay-based and computational methods. Within the immunoSEQ assay, multiplex PCR amplified rearranged TRB loci from genomic DNA. Sequencing of the TRB amplicons was done on an Illumina HiSeq platform. As for the authors' bioinformatics: Custom algorithms error-filtered the raw sequences and aligned the raw sequences to reference gene sequences, after which the immunoSEQ online tools were used for analysis. Frequencies of productive and nonproductive TRB rearrangements were evaluated among both unique and total sequences. Hydrophobicity and amino acid composition of residues 6 and 7 within the TRB CDR3 were used to estimate the potential for self-reactivity. Group comparisons used t tests, Mann-Whitney tests or two-way ANOVA run in Prism software. Not all clones reach the TCRdb copy of this immuneACCESS table, which keeps in-frame sequences only. Checked studies attribute under half of the gap to unresolved V genes and leave the rest unexplained. V and J calls and clone size are as listed in that table; D and trimming were resolved from the DNA. Counted in this sample were roughly 32,000 clones; about 88% of them appeared once. 2.4% of the sample goes to the ten largest clones.

The germline V and J ends show losses of 5 bases and 6 bases respectively, and no gene match explains 11 bases of the junction. There are 16 amino acids in the CDR3, from cysteine to phenylalanine inclusive. Solely the CDR3 DNA is kept, with 48 bases framed from the first base. Per the germline V gene, MDHEN is the CDR1 and SYDVKM is the CDR2. Every CD3G-deficient patient showed evidence of autoimmunity, and the autoimmunity was more severe in two of the patients. Patients ranged from 2 to 39 years of age at testing and had reduced naive and increased memory CD4+ and CD8+ T-cell proportions. CD4+ cells were FACS-sorted into CD25-high CD127-low regulatory T cells and CD25-low CD127-high conventional CD4+ T cells. Roughly 6 individuals with CD3G deficiency were included in the patient group. An international network of physicians across the United States, Europe and Asia provided the patient samples and clinical data. Ficoll density separation was used to isolate peripheral blood mononuclear cells.

The receptor's source is a young adult with CD3G deficiency. The source material was conventional CD4+ T cells sorted from blood. The chain uses TRBV28 and TRBJ1-5, with 9 junctional bases fitting TRBD1. Here is the DNA: TGTGCCAGCAGTCTTCTGGGGGACAGGGCGGGTCAGCCCCAGCATTTT. This yields the protein CASSLLGDRAGQPQHF.